This TCR beta chain came from a study of cytomegalovirus exposure and HLA in healthy donors. Across the study: Of some 400 genotyped donors, 81% grouped in the Caucasian-associated ancestry cluster. Study conclusions and caveats: About 150 TCR beta chains were listed as cytomegalovirus-associated. Rare TCR sequences predominated, though certain public TCRs were found in many donors.

This PCR relied on a set of 60 Vbeta primers and 13 Jbeta primers. The repertoire was sequenced with immunoSEQ multiplex PCR; TCRdb's copy has only in-frame clones and lacks some. The sample includes approximately 190,000 clones, approximately 11% seen only once; the top ten take less than 8.5%. There were likely unrecorded immune exposures, though donors were nominally healthy when sampled. Details on this clone: Its cognate antigen is unknown.

The V end was cut by 3 bases, the J end by 2 bases, with 4 bases between. Germline CDR1 and CDR2: DFQATT and SNEGSKA (reference sequence). This CDR3 is built from 11 residues. This chain links TRBV20-1 with TRBJ1-2; the D is unclear. This sequence was found in a man between 45 and 60 years old in good health and CMV-seropositive. Material: PBMCs. The CDR3 bases are TGCAGTGCTAGTCAGAACTATGGCTACACCTTC. Translation: CSASQNYGYTF.